The 27 T cell receptor beta chains given below trace back to one sample, sequenced in a study of cytomegalovirus exposure and HLA in healthy donors. PCR involved 60 Vbeta and 13 Jbeta primers. Clones were read by immunoSEQ multiplex PCR, and TCRdb kept only the in-frame ones, dropping some. Among a few hundred thousand clones, approximately 80% were seen once, and the ten largest hold over 0.3%. The sequenced sample consisted of PBMCs. The receptors shown here come from a girl aged 2 to 9 in good health and CMV-seronegative.

V gene TRBV6-1 combines with J gene TRBJ1-6; tentatively, D is TRBD1 (5 bases). The CDR3 spans 14 residues. Germline V gene data show CDR1 as MNHNS and CDR2 as SASEGT. Trimming pared 8 bases from V and 5 bases from J, leaving 13 bases between. CDR3: CASCRQNNNSPLHF. The DNA for the CDR3 is TGTGCCAGCTGTAGACAGAACAATAATTCACCCCTCCACTTT.

The gene calls are TRBV7-9 and TRBJ2-3, with 8 bases identical to TRBD2. In germline, CDR1 is SEHNR, CDR2 FQNEAQ (reference sequence). Germline trimming cut 5 bases from V and 8 bases from J; bases unmatched to any gene: 9. The CDR3 totals 14 residues. CDR3 loop: CASSTPGAGGTQYF. The DNA for the CDR3 is TGTGCCAGCAGCACTCCGGGCGCGGGAGGTACGCAGTATTTT.

The J gene is TRBJ2-2, the V gene TRBV7-3; D is unclear. The CDR3 is 16 residues long. In germline, CDR1 is SGHTA, CDR2 FQGTGA. Trimming took off 2 bases at V and 6 bases at J, with 16 bases between the two ends. CDR3 DNA sequence: TGTGCCAGCAGCTTACATAGTACGGTATTCGCCGGGGAGCTGTTTTTT. Protein product: CASSLHSTVFAGELFF.

The V and J genes are TRBV7-8 and TRBJ2-1, with 13 bases that match TRBD2. The germline gives CDR1 SGHVS, CDR2 FQNEAQ. CDR3 length equals 18 residues. V was clipped by 3 bases and J by 12 bases; unmatched bases: 17. DNA of the CDR3: TGTGCCAGCAGCTTGAGACTAGCGGGAGGTGGCGTTACTCTGGTGCAGTTCTTC. It encodes CASSLRLAGGGVTLVQFF. The whole variable domain, filled in from reference TRBV7-8 and TRBJ2-1, reads GAGVSQSPRYKVAKRGQDVALRCDPISGHVSLFWYQQALGQGPEFLTYFQNEAQLDKSGLPSDRFFAERPEGSVSTLKIQRTQQEDSAVYLCASSLRLAGGGVTLVQFFGPGTRLTVL.

This chain connects TRBV27 to TRBJ1-6; no clear D gene. Germline V gene sequence: CDR1 MNHEY, CDR2 SMNVEV (reference sequence). Trimming removed 1 base from V and 7 bases from J, with 8 bases in between. CDR3 length: 14 residues. CDR3 residues: CASSLLRENSPLHF. The CDR3, as DNA: TGTGCCAGCAGTTTATTAAGGGAGAATTCACCCCTCCACTTT.

V and J are TRBV7-9 and TRBJ2-5; D possibly corresponds to TRBD1 (5 bases). The DNA end lines up better with TRBJ2-7; the J call may be wrong. The CDR3 spans 14 residues. Germline V gives CDR1 SEHNR, CDR2 FQNEAQ (reference sequence). Here the CDR3 DNA reads TGTGCCAGCAGCGACACAGGCCTCCCATACGAGCAGTACTTC. Protein product: CASSDTGLPYEQYF.

The chain links TRBV5-1 to TRBJ2-3; 8 bases map to TRBD2. The V gene's germline CDR1 is SGHRS and CDR2 YFSETQ. V was clipped by 0 bases and J by 3 bases; unmatched bases: 12. The CDR3 length is 18 residues. In DNA form, the CDR3 reads TGCGCCAGCAGCTTGGCACTAGCGGAGAAGTCAGGGACAGATACGCAGTATTTT. It encodes CASSLALAEKSGTDTQYF. Drawing the rest from reference TRBV5-1 and TRBJ2-3, the complete variable domain is KAGVTQTPRYLIKTRGQQVTLSCSPISGHRSVSWYQQTPGQGLQFLFEYFSETQRNKGNFPGRFSGRQFSNSRSEMNVSTLELGDSALYLCASSLALAEKSGTDTQYFGPGTRLTVL.

About this clone: Other DNA sequences in the same sample also yield this CDR3. The V and J genes are TRBV7-9 and TRBJ2-7; no firm D call. V lost 0 bases to trimming and J lost 2 bases, with 5 bases between them. CDR3 length: 13 amino acids. Germline V gene lookup returns CDR1 SEHNR and CDR2 FQNEAQ (reference sequence). The chain's CDR3 is CASSLAAAYEQYF. CDR3 nucleotides: TGTGCCAGCAGCTTAGCGGCAGCCTACGAGCAGTACTTC.

J is TRBJ2-7 and V is TRBV9; D is ambiguous. Germline V gene data show CDR1 as SGDLS and CDR2 as YYNGEE. This CDR3 is 15 amino acids long. V was shortened by 0 bases and J by 3 bases, with 13 bases between the two germline ends. The CDR3 region has the DNA TGTGCCAGCAGCGTAGACCCAGGCCGGCACTACGAGCAGTACTTC. This sequence encodes CASSVDPGRHYEQYF.

The gene calls are TRBV28 and TRBJ2-7; the match to TRBD2 covers 11 bases. Unmatched junction bases numbered 5, after V lost 5 bases and J lost 2 bases. Germline V gene lookup returns CDR1 MDHEN and CDR2 SYDVKM. The CDR3 has 15 residues. The CDR3 is CASSPGTSGAYEQYF. DNA for the CDR3: TGTGCCAGCAGTCCCGGGACTAGCGGAGCCTACGAGCAGTACTTC.

The chain recombines TRBV30 with TRBJ1-2; 7 bases fit TRBD1. The V gene's germline CDR1 is GTSNPN and CDR2 SVGIG (reference sequence). After removal of 3 bases from V and 5 bases from J, the junction contained 9 bases not matched to a gene. This CDR3 is built from 14 residues. CDR3 sequence reads: CAWRGPGQLYGYTF. The CDR3 region has the DNA TGTGCCTGGAGGGGTCCGGGACAGCTGTATGGCTACACCTTC.

J is TRBJ1-1 and V is TRBV7-2; tentative D call: TRBD1 (5 bases). The CDR3 is 14 residues long. The V end lost 5 bases, the J end lost 3 bases, and 13 bases lay between the germline ends. Germline lookup yields CDR1 SGHTA and CDR2 FQGNSA. CDR3 DNA: TGTGCCAGCAGCGGGGGACTGGTGGACACTGAAGCTTTCTTT. It is translated as CASSGGLVDTEAFF.

This sequence joins TRBV5-4 and TRBJ2-2; D may be TRBD1 (6 bases). Trimming removed 2 bases from V and 6 bases from J, with 11 bases in between. Germline V gene sequence: CDR1 SGHNT, CDR2 YYREEE (reference sequence). The CDR3 runs to 14 residues. The CDR3 DNA sequence: TGTGCCAGCAGCTTTCAGGGGCGACCCGGGGAGCTGTTTTTT. Protein: CASSFQGRPGELFF.

CDR3 in DNA: TGTGCCAGCAGCTTAGGTGCCGGGACTACCAATGAGCAGTTCTTC. It specifies CASSLGAGTTNEQFF. The rearrangement uses TRBV7-7 and TRBJ2-1, with 7 bases aligning to TRBD2. The CDR3 totals 15 residues. Germline CDR1 is SSHAT and CDR2 is FNYEAQ (reference sequence). After removal of 1 base from V and 6 bases from J, the junction contained 6 bases not matched to a gene. Drawing the rest from reference TRBV7-7 and TRBJ2-1, the complete variable domain is GAGVSQSPRYKVTKRGQDVTLRCDPISSHATLYWYQQALGQGPEFLTYFNYEAQPDKSGLPSDRFSAERPEGSISTLTIQRTEQRDSAMYRCASSLGAGTTNEQFFGPGTRLTVL.

This chain uses TRBV11-2 with TRBJ2-3; TRBD2 aligns across 9 bases. The CDR3 runs to 16 residues. In germline, CDR1 is SGHAT, CDR2 FQNNGV. V was clipped by 5 bases and J by 4 bases; unmatched bases: 10. In DNA form, the CDR3 reads TGTGCCAGCAGCCCGGGGGCGGGAGGGCCCCCAGATACGCAGTATTTT. As protein: CASSPGAGGPPDTQYF.

The V and J genes are TRBV29-1 and TRBJ2-1; 16 positions match TRBD2. V shed 4 bases and J 4 bases; nucleotides not matched to a gene: 16. Germline CDR1 and CDR2: SQVTM and ANQGSEA. This CDR3 region has 20 residues. Here the CDR3 DNA reads TGCAGCGTTGCCCCATTACCGGGACTAGCGGGAGGGCGAAAATACAATGAGCAGTTCTTC. Encoded protein: CSVAPLPGLAGGRKYNEQFF.

This chain links TRBV18 with TRBJ2-2; 7 bases are a match to TRBD1. The V and J ends lost 3 bases and 5 bases, in that order; junction bases with no gene match: 3. The length of the CDR3 is 14 residues. Germline V gene data show CDR1 as KGHSH and CDR2 as LQKENI. CDR3 sequence: CASSPDRQTGELFF. The CDR3 nucleotides are TGTGCCAGCTCACCGGACAGGCAGACCGGGGAGCTGTTTTTT.

The J gene is TRBJ1-2, the V gene TRBV2; D call uncertain. CDR3 length: 12 residues. V lost 1 base to trimming and J lost 4 bases, with 4 bases between them. The germline CDR1 and CDR2 sequences are SNHLY and FYNNEI. CDR3 protein: CASSEDSYGYTF. The CDR3 DNA follows: TGTGCCAGCAGTGAAGACAGCTATGGCTACACCTTC.

The chain has TRBV27 and TRBJ1-4, with 9 positions matching TRBD1. This CDR3 has 16 amino acids. V lost 5 bases, J lost 5 bases, and 9 bases stayed unmatched. From germline, CDR1 is MNHEY and CDR2 SMNVEV (reference sequence). The CDR3 reads CASSLNRDRVNEKLFF. The CDR3 coding sequence is TGTGCCAGCAGTCTCAACCGGGACAGGGTAAATGAAAAACTGTTTTTT.

The chain employs TRBV28 and TRBJ1-4, with 8 positions matching TRBD1. The V gene end was trimmed by 6 bases and the J gene end by 7 bases; junction bases not matched to a gene: 1. The CDR3 runs to 12 residues. The V gene's germline CDR1 is MDHEN and CDR2 SYDVKM. CDR3 nucleotides: TGTGCCAGCAGACAGGGGGGTGAAAAACTGTTTTTT. This gives the protein CASRQGGEKLFF.

The J gene is TRBJ2-4, the V gene TRBV5-1, with TRBD2 as a possible D gene (6 bases). Germline lookup yields CDR1 SGHRS and CDR2 YFSETQ. Trimming cost V 4 bases and J 2 bases, with 22 bases left between them. The CDR3 extends over 18 amino acids. CDR3 coding DNA: TGCGCCAGCAGCCCCGGGGGAATGTCGGGTGGGACCAAAAACATTCAGTACTTC. Residues: CASSPGGMSGGTKNIQYF.

The chain has TRBV30 and TRBJ2-1, with D tentatively TRBD1 (6 bases). Germline CDR1 and CDR2: GTSNPN and SVGIG (reference sequence). Trimming shortened V by 0 bases and J by 4 bases, and 13 bases separated the two germline ends. This CDR3 has 15 residues. CDR3 DNA: TGTGCCTGGAGTGTCAGGGGAAGGGATTACAATGAGCAGTTCTTC. The encoded protein is CAWSVRGRDYNEQFF.

The rearrangement joins TRBV6-5 to TRBJ1-1; TRBD1 might be the D (6 bases). Between the trimmed V and J ends, which lost 0 bases and 10 bases, there was a span of 12 bases. The CDR3 contains 13 residues. Germline V gene sequence: CDR1 MNHEY, CDR2 SVGAGI. The CDR3 DNA is TGTGCCAGCAGTTACTCGATCCACAGGGCAGCTTTCTTT. Amino acids: CASSYSIHRAAFF.

The chain employs TRBV4-1 and TRBJ2-6; D uncertain. The CDR3 has 15 residues. V was pared by 0 bases and J by 11 bases, with 14 bases between. CDR1 and CDR2 (germline): MGHRA, YSYEKL. The CDR3 sequence is CASSQDPRVKDVLTF. CDR3 nucleotides: TGCGCCAGCAGCCAAGATCCACGGGTGAAAGACGTCCTGACTTTC.

The chain combines TRBV5-1 with TRBJ1-1, with 11 bases fitting TRBD1. Germline values: CDR1 SGHRS, CDR2 YFSETQ. V dropped 1 base and J dropped 4; count of bases not matched to a gene: 9. The CDR3 is 17 residues long. CDR3 nucleotides: TGCGCCAGCAGCTTGAGGCGTGGGGACAGGGGGATCACTGAAGCTTTCTTT. Protein sequence: CASSLRRGDRGITEAFF.

The gene calls are TRBV28 and TRBJ1-1, with TRBD1 as a possible D gene (6 bases). Trimming removed 8 bases at V and 0 bases at J, with 19 bases between. The CDR3 has 16 residues. Germline assignment: CDR1 MDHEN and CDR2 SYDVKM. CDR3 sequence: CASGLAGGPMNTEAFF. The CDR3 DNA reads as TGTGCCAGCGGGCTCGCTGGGGGCCCCATGAACACTGAAGCTTTCTTT.

V usage is TRBV28 and J usage is TRBJ2-7, with 9 bases aligning to TRBD2. The CDR3 consists of 14 residues. Germline trimming cut 6 bases from V and 6 bases from J; bases unmatched to any gene: 9. Looked up from germline, CDR1 is MDHEN and CDR2 is SYDVKM. DNA of the CDR3: TGTGCCAGCAGCTTAGCGGGAGTAGGGGGCGAGCAGTACTTC. This gives the protein CASSLAGVGGEQYF.